The clone carrying this T cell receptor (beta chain) has a handful of counts. Its target is unknown. The data were taken from a study of PD-1 blockade in classical Hodgkin lymphoma. Study findings and constraints: Significant TCR diversity gains by C4D1 occurred in CD4+ but not CD8+ cells.

Germline V lookup: CDR1 SGHRS, CDR2 YFSETQ. This CDR3 comprises 14 residues. The ends lost 4 bases at V and 8 bases at J; junction bases unmatched: 10. Each patient experienced a relapse that followed autologous stem cell transplantation, and brentuximab vedotin exposure varied. Profiled with immunoSEQ multiplex PCR; TCRdb holds only in-frame clones, not every one. The repertoire holds 46,000 or so clones, with around 70% as singletons. The receptor was derived from a human donor with classical Hodgkin lymphoma. The V call is TRBV5-1, the J call TRBJ1-2; TRBD1 matches at 8 bases. The sample here was peripheral blood mononuclear cells (PBMCs), taken at baseline. Here the CDR3 DNA reads TGCGCCAGCAGCCCTCAGCCAGGGGGCCGAGGCTACACCTTC. Amino acid sequence: CASSPQPGGRGYTF.